This TCR beta chain was identified during a study of shared clonotypes between healthy human individuals. Study summary: Per donor, CD8 memory used one plate, CD8 naive used two, CD4 memory used three and CD4 naive used three.

The V end lost 1 base, the J end lost 1 base, and 8 bases lay between the germline ends. The CDR3 loop spans 14 amino acids. CDR1 and CDR2 (germline): SEHNR, FQNEAQ (reference sequence). Libraries were prepared by immunoSEQ multiplex PCR; TCRdb keeps only in-frame clonotypes and omits some of them. The profile shows approximately 2,000,000 clones, 85% to 95% of them singletons. The sequenced sample was naive CD4+ T cells from PBMCs. Specified subset: CD45RA+ positively selected. The sequence came from a man aged 18 to 30 in good health. Some clones in this sample may be carry-over from other donors' samples. V gene TRBV7-9 combines with J gene TRBJ2-7; D gene uncertain. The CDR3 sequence: CASSLGLQSYEQYF. The CDR3 bases are TGTGCCAGCAGCTTAGGGTTACAGTCCTACGAGCAGTACTTC.